The 29 T cell receptor beta chains given below trace back to one sample, sequenced in a study of T-cell memory formation after mild COVID-19. TCRdb re-called the 5' RACE reads through MiXCR, storing one row per CDR3 protein. Among a few hundred thousand distinct CDR3 sequences listed, roughly 17% were seen once. The sequencing sample was made of PBMCs or a T cell subset sorted from them (not recorded which). These receptors were obtained from a man aged 18-30 years who had mild COVID-19 (a few samples of this study predate the infection). Cell type and time point are not known.

The rearrangement joins TRBV4-3 to TRBJ1-5; 7 nucleotides match TRBD1. The ends lost 2 bases at V and 2 bases at J; junction bases unmatched: 3. The CDR3 loop spans 15 amino acids. Per the germline V gene, CDR1 is LGHNA and CDR2 is YSLEER. Written as DNA, the CDR3 is TGCGCCAGCAGCCAAAATACAGGGGGCAATCAGCCCCAGCATTTT. It is translated as CASSQNTGGNQPQHF.

Only a few counts were recorded for this clonotype. The chain links TRBV2 to TRBJ2-3; 8 bases line up with TRBD1. CDR1 is SNHLY, CDR2 FYNNEI, per germline. V shed 8 bases and J 2 bases; nucleotides not matched to a gene: 6. This CDR3 is 14 amino acids long. The CDR3 coding sequence is TGTGCCAGCCTGTACAGGGGGACCACAGATACGCAGTATTTT. Amino acids: CASLYRGTTDTQYF.

J is TRBJ1-6 and V is TRBV30; 8 nucleotides line up with TRBD1. V shed 2 bases, J shed 15 bases, and the junction held 12 bases outside the gene matches. The CDR3 consists of 14 residues. The germline V gene encodes CDR1 GTSNPN and CDR2 SVGIG (reference sequence). CDR3 in DNA: TGTGCCTGGAGTAGGGGACAGGCGAACCTTCTCCTCCACTTT. Translating gives CAWSRGQANLLLHF.

This clonotype was counted only a few times. This chain connects TRBV5-1 to TRBJ2-1; 8 positions agree with TRBD1. The length of the CDR3 is 12 residues. J gave up 11 bases and V 5 bases, and 6 bases lay outside the gene matches. Germline CDR1 SGHRS, CDR2 YFSETQ. The CDR3, as DNA: TGCGCCAGCAGTTCGGACAGGGTTCAGCAGTTCTTC. Translated: CASSSDRVQQFF.

A few counts support this clonotype. The junction departs from the called germline gene at one end, perhaps through a read error. The CDR3 DNA is TGTGCCAGCCGCTTAGCGGGGGGGCATAATGAGCAGTTCTTC. It codes for CASRLAGGHNEQFF. V is TRBV7-9 and J is TRBJ2-1; 11 bases map to TRBD2. Per germline, CDR1 SEHNR and CDR2 FQNEAQ (reference sequence). The CDR3 contains 14 residues.

The chain links TRBV6-5 to TRBJ1-2; D is unclear. Germline-derived CDR1 and CDR2 are MNHEY and SVGAGI. V lost 6 bases, J lost 4 bases, and 12 bases lay in between. The length of the CDR3 is 13 residues. This CDR3 is CASRADFFYGYTF. The CDR3, as DNA: TGTGCCAGCAGGGCCGACTTCTTCTATGGCTACACCTTC.

This clonotype was recorded at least ten times. V is TRBV19 and J is TRBJ1-1; the D gene is possibly TRBD1 (5 bases). Germline lookup yields CDR1 LNHDA and CDR2 SQIVND (reference sequence). The V and J ends lost 3 bases and 3 bases respectively, with 8 bases between them. The CDR3 has 13 residues. The CDR3 is CASSIGADTEAFF. As DNA, the CDR3 is TGTGCCAGTAGTATTGGGGCAGACACTGAAGCTTTCTTT.

This clonotype was found many times. The chain recombines TRBV7-3 with TRBJ2-5, with D unresolved. Germline V gene sequence: CDR1 SGHTA, CDR2 FQGTGA. Trimming stripped 0 bases from V and 4 bases from J, with 9 bases between. CDR3 length equals 14 residues. CDR3 sequence reads: CASSLTVEAETQYF. The CDR3 region has the DNA TGTGCCAGCAGCTTAACGGTCGAGGCAGAGACCCAGTACTTC.

The chain couples TRBV19 to TRBJ1-2; D is uncertain. V lost 5 bases and J lost 4, with 11 bases in between. Looked up from germline, CDR1 is LNHDA and CDR2 is SQIVND (reference sequence). CDR3 length: 13 amino acids. CDR3 DNA sequence: TGTGCCAGTAGTCCTAGGACCCTCTATGGCTACACCTTC. The encoded protein is CASSPRTLYGYTF.

The sample holds a few counts of this clonotype. The chain carries TRBV5-5 and TRBJ2-7; 7 nucleotides line up with TRBD1. The CDR3 consists of 15 residues. The J segment lost 2 bases and the V segment lost 0 bases, leaving 5 bases of the junction unmatched. The V gene's germline CDR1 is SGHKS and CDR2 YYEKEE (reference sequence). As DNA, the CDR3 is TGTGCCAGCAGCTTGGGGGTCACAGGGGCCTACGAGCAGTACTTC. Residues: CASSLGVTGAYEQYF.

The rearrangement links TRBV5-5 to TRBJ2-2; tentatively, D is TRBD1 (6 bases). This CDR3 is built from 16 residues. The V end lost 1 base, the J end lost 0 bases, and 10 bases lay between the germline ends. From germline, CDR1 is SGHKS and CDR2 YYEKEE (reference sequence). The chain's CDR3 is CASSLMGTTNTGELFF. In DNA, the CDR3 is TGTGCCAGCAGCTTGATGGGGACAACGAACACCGGGGAGCTGTTTTTT.

The gene calls are TRBV5-1 and TRBJ2-5; 8 bases fit TRBD2. V trimming: 7 bases; J trimming: 1 base; junction bases outside the gene matches: 12. Germline CDR1 SGHRS, CDR2 YFSETQ. This CDR3 is 16 amino acids long. CDR3 amino acids: CASSPVPGLGQETQYF. Written as DNA, the CDR3 is TGCGCCAGCTCCCCCGTCCCGGGACTAGGCCAAGAGACCCAGTACTTC.

This clonotype occurred many times. The gene calls are TRBV27 and TRBJ1-6, with D hard to call. The CDR3 sequence is 10 residues long. The germline V gene has CDR1 MNHEY and CDR2 SMNVEV (reference sequence). V shed 8 bases and J shed 10 bases, with 6 bases lying between them. The CDR3 spells CASGSSPLHF. The CDR3 bases are TGTGCCAGCGGTTCATCACCCCTCCACTTT.

This sequence joins TRBV20-1 and TRBJ2-5; unclear D gene. Germline V gene sequence: CDR1 DFQATT, CDR2 SNEGSKA (reference sequence). The germline V and J ends were trimmed by 7 bases and 5 bases, with 11 bases remaining between them. This CDR3 region has 11 residues. The CDR3 nucleotides are TGCAGTGTTCGGGCGTGGGAGACCCAGTACTTC. It yields the protein CSVRAWETQYF.

This clonotype was seen a few times. The gene calls are TRBV29-1 and TRBJ1-1; TRBD1 aligns across 8 bases. V was pared by 6 bases and J by 1 base, with 7 bases of the junction left unmatched. In germline, CDR1 is SQVTM, CDR2 ANQGSEA. This CDR3 has 14 amino acids. CDR3 nucleotides: TGCAGCGTAACTCCCCAGGGGGCGAACACTGAAGCTTTCTTT. Protein: CSVTPQGANTEAFF.

The chain combines TRBV7-6 with TRBJ1-5, with unresolved D. The CDR3 runs to 12 residues. CDR1 is SGHVS and CDR2 is FNYEAQ in the germline V gene. V shed 5 bases and J shed 3 bases, with 5 bases lying between them. CDR3 coding DNA: TGTGCCAGCAGCGGCATCAATCAGCCCCAGCATTTT. It encodes CASSGINQPQHF. Using reference TRBV7-6 and TRBJ1-5 for the parts outside the CDR3, the full variable domain is GAGVSQSPRYKVTKRGQDVALRCDPISGHVSLYWYRQALGQGPEFLTYFNYEAQQDKSGLPNDRFSAERPEGSISTLTIQRTEQRDSAMYRCASSGINQPQHFGDGTRLSIL.

There are a few counts of this clonotype. One junction end does not reproduce the germline sequence, and a read error may be involved. The J gene is TRBJ2-7, the V gene TRBV25-1; no clear D. The CDR3 has 14 residues. Germline CDR1 reads MGHDK; CDR2 reads SYGVNS. CDR3 residues: CASASSRQTYGQYF. Written as DNA, the CDR3 is TGTGCCAGCGCAAGCAGTCGGCAGACCTACGGGCAGTACTTC.

J is TRBJ2-7 and V is TRBV5-4; 9 bases are a match to TRBD1. CDR1 is SGHNT, CDR2 YYREEE, per germline (reference sequence). The junction had 8 bases not matched to a gene; V was cut back by 4 bases and J by 6 bases. The CDR3 loop spans 14 amino acids. The CDR3 reads CASSQSTGGREQYF. DNA for the CDR3: TGTGCCAGCAGCCAATCGACAGGGGGACGCGAGCAGTACTTC.

V usage is TRBV5-1 and J usage is TRBJ1-1; D may be TRBD1 (5 bases). This CDR3 has 14 amino acids. V lost 3 bases and J 1 base, leaving 10 bases between the germline ends. Germline values: CDR1 SGHRS, CDR2 YFSETQ. The CDR3 DNA sequence: TGCGCCAGCAGCTGGTGGGGCGGGAACACTGAAGCTTTCTTT. It codes for CASSWWGGNTEAFF.

This clonotype appeared many times. The chain uses TRBV20-1 and TRBJ1-2; 10 positions agree with TRBD1. CDR1 is DFQATT and CDR2 is SNEGSKA in the germline V gene (reference sequence). This CDR3 spans 18 amino acids. V was clipped by 0 bases and J by 2 bases; unmatched bases: 12. In DNA form, the CDR3 reads TGCAGTGCTAGAGATACCTGGACAGGGGGGCCGAGGAACTATGGCTACACCTTC. As protein: CSARDTWTGGPRNYGYTF.

This clonotype was seen repeatedly, ten times or more. The chain uses TRBV5-1 and TRBJ2-1; 11 bases match TRBD2. Germline CDR1 is SGHRS and CDR2 is YFSETQ. V was clipped by 3 bases and J by 9 bases; unmatched bases: 5. This CDR3 is 14 amino acids long. The CDR3 DNA follows: TGCGCCAGCAGCTGGATAGCGGGGGGGAGTGAGCAGTTCTTC. Its translation is CASSWIAGGSEQFF.

This clonotype was observed at least ten times. The V call is TRBV15, the J call TRBJ2-4; the match to TRBD1 covers 7 bases. V dropped 3 bases and J dropped 8; count of bases not matched to a gene: 4. The germline CDR1 and CDR2 sequences are LNHNV and YYDKDF (reference sequence). This CDR3 is built from 13 residues. CDR3 protein: CATSRDRSDIQYF. CDR3 DNA sequence: TGTGCCACCAGCAGGGACAGGTCTGACATTCAGTACTTC.

This clonotype came up a few times. This rearrangement joins TRBV4-1 to TRBJ1-5; no clear D gene. The CDR3 runs to 16 residues. Germline-derived CDR1 and CDR2 are MGHRA and YSYEKL. V was cut by 1 base and J by 0 bases, with 10 bases left in between. DNA for the CDR3: TGCGCCAGCAGCCAAGTTCTGATTAATAGCAATCAGCCCCAGCATTTT. Translating gives CASSQVLINSNQPQHF.

The V and J genes are TRBV19 and TRBJ2-7, with TRBD1 matching 8 bases. Unmatched junction bases numbered 8, after V lost 8 bases and J lost 2 bases. CDR1 is LNHDA, CDR2 SQIVND, per germline (reference sequence). This CDR3 is 14 amino acids long. This CDR3 is CASGPGTGTYEQYF. CDR3 nucleotide sequence: TGTGCCAGTGGCCCCGGGACAGGTACCTACGAGCAGTACTTC.

In its sample, this clonotype was seen a few times. This chain links TRBV30 with TRBJ1-2; D is undetermined. The CDR3 has 13 residues. Germline assignment: CDR1 GTSNPN and CDR2 SVGIG (reference sequence). V was shortened by 5 bases and J by 6 bases, with 16 bases between the two germline ends. The CDR3 nucleotides are TGTGCCTGGTCGCGTCATGGCTGGGATGGCTACACCTTC. It codes for CAWSRHGWDGYTF.

CDR3 amino acids: CASSYSAGGETQYF. CDR3 nucleotides: TGTGCCAGCAGTTACTCAGCGGGGGGCGAGACCCAGTACTTC. The chain carries TRBV6-2 or TRBV6-3 and TRBJ2-5; 9 bases are shared with TRBD2. CDR1 is MNHEY and CDR2 is SVGEGT in the germline V gene. V dropped 0 bases and J dropped 5; count of bases not matched to a gene: 1. The CDR3 is 14 amino acids.

V gene TRBV5-1 combines with J gene TRBJ1-1; 9 positions agree with TRBD1. Germline V CDR1 and CDR2: SGHRS, YFSETQ. This CDR3 has 12 residues. Trimming cost V 3 bases and J 11 bases; bases outside gene matches: 5. The CDR3 region has the DNA TGCGCCAGCAGCTATGGACAGGGGAGCGCTTTCTTT. Protein product: CASSYGQGSAFF.

There are a few counts of this clonotype. The V call is TRBV28, the J call TRBJ1-1; D is perhaps TRBD1 (5 bases). CDR1 is MDHEN, CDR2 SYDVKM, per germline. V was shortened by 2 bases and J by 5 bases, with 15 bases between the two germline ends. The CDR3 extends over 15 amino acids. The CDR3 spells CASSLRAGKGTEAFF. CDR3 DNA sequence: TGTGCCAGCAGTTTAAGAGCAGGGAAGGGAACTGAAGCTTTCTTT.

The V gene is TRBV7-9, the J gene TRBJ2-2; 7 bases align to TRBD2. Germline CDR1 and CDR2: SEHNR and FQNEAQ (reference sequence). The CDR3 covers 12 residues. Written as DNA, the CDR3 is TGTGTCGCAGGGAGGGAAACCGGGGAGCTGTTTTTT. It translates to CVAGRETGELFF.